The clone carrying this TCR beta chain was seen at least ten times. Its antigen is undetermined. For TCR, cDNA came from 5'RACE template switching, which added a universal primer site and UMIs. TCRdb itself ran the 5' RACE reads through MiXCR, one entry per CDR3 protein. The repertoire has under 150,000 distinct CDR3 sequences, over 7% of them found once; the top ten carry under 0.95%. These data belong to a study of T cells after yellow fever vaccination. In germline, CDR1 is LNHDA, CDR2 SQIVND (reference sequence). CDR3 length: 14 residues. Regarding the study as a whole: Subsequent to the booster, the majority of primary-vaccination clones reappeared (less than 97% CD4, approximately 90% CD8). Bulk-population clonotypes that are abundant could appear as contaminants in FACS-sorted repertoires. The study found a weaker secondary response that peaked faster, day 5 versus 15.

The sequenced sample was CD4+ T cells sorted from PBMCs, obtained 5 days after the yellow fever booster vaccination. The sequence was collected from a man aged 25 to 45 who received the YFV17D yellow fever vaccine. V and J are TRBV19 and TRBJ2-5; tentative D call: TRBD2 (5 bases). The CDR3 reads CAESKEEEQETQYF. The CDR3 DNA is TGTGCAGAATCTAAGGAGGAGGAACAAGAGACCCAGTACTTC.